Listed here are 21 T cell receptor beta chains from one sample, sequenced in a study of molecular identifiers for immune sequencing clone quantification. TCRdb passed the PCR reads through MiXCR, listing each CDR3 protein once. The sample carries 600,000 to 650,000 distinct CDR3 sequences, just under 20% recorded once. The source material was naive CD8+ T cells from blood, with Jurkat cell RNA spiked in. Indicated subset: FACS-sorted CD8+CD4-CCR7+CD45RA+ naive T cells. These receptors were taken from a human donor in good health. Some libraries in this study had Jurkat cell RNA spiked in.

The rearrangement links TRBV10-3 to TRBJ2-1; 11 nucleotides line up with TRBD2. Germline V gives CDR1 ENHRY, CDR2 SYGVKD. V was pared by 9 bases and J by 9 bases, with 7 bases of the junction left unmatched. The length of the CDR3 is 13 residues. The CDR3 is CAIGVAGGGEQFF. CDR3 DNA: TGTGCCATTGGAGTAGCGGGGGGGGGTGAGCAGTTCTTC.

The table lists this clonotype with many counts. The chain employs TRBV28 and TRBJ2-2; TRBD2 agrees at 12 bases. V lost 8 bases to trimming and J lost 7 bases; unmatched junction nucleotides: 5. The CDR3 spans 14 residues. The V gene's germline CDR1 is MDHEN and CDR2 SYDVKM. CDR3 DNA: TGTGCCAGCGGACTAGCGGGATACATCGGGGAGCTGTTTTTT. Protein: CASGLAGYIGELFF.

A note on this clonotype: A junction boundary mismatches the germline segment, possibly from a read error. The gene calls are TRBV5-8 and TRBJ2-5; TRBD1 matches 8 bases. CDR1 SGHTS and CDR2 YDEGEE come from the germline V gene. The CDR3 sequence is 13 residues long. The CDR3 loop is CASCFTGGETQYF. The CDR3 DNA reads as TGTGCCAGCTGCTTCACAGGGGGGGAGACCCAGTACTTC. The whole variable domain, filled in from reference TRBV5-8 and TRBJ2-5, reads EAGVTQSPTHLIKTRGQQATLRCSPISGHTSVYWYQQALGLGLQFLLWYDEGEERNRGNFPPRFSGRQFPNYSSELNVNALELEDSALYLCASCFTGGETQYFGPGTRLLVL.

This clonotype was counted ten times or more. V usage is TRBV11-2 and J usage is TRBJ2-3; 15 bases map to TRBD2. V lost 4 bases to trimming and J lost 6 bases; unmatched junction nucleotides: 8. CDR3 length equals 17 residues. Germline values: CDR1 SGHAT, CDR2 FQNNGV. The DNA of the CDR3 is TGTGCCAGCAGCTCGGGGACTAGCGGGGGGTTTGTGGATACGCAGTATTTT. This codes for CASSSGTSGGFVDTQYF.

Ten or more counts support this clonotype. The rearrangement links TRBV4-1 to TRBJ2-1; D perhaps matches TRBD1 (5 bases). Trimming left V 0 bases short and J 6 bases short, with 9 bases between. The germline V gene has CDR1 MGHRA and CDR2 YSYEKL. The CDR3 totals 14 residues. CDR3 residues: CASSQEERGNEQFF. DNA of the CDR3: TGCGCCAGCAGCCAAGAAGAAAGGGGCAATGAGCAGTTCTTC.

CDR3 in DNA: TGTGCCAGCAGACCCACAGGGAGCGGGCGAAGCTCCTACGAGCAGTACTTC. Translation gives CASRPTGSGRSSYEQYF. The chain recombines TRBV7-9 with TRBJ2-7, with D perhaps being TRBD1 or TRBD2 (6 bases each). V gave up 6 bases and J gave up 0 bases, with 21 bases separating them. CDR1 is SEHNR and CDR2 is FQNEAQ in the germline V gene (reference sequence). CDR3 length: 17 amino acids.

This clonotype was picked up many times. This chain joins TRBV27 and TRBJ1-1; 10 bases match TRBD1. V lost 6 bases to trimming and J lost 7 bases; unmatched junction nucleotides: 8. Per the germline V gene, CDR1 is MNHEY and CDR2 is SMNVEV (reference sequence). This CDR3 spans 14 amino acids. CDR3 in amino acids: CASSPLGQGGEAFF. The CDR3 DNA reads as TGTGCCAGCAGCCCCTTAGGACAGGGGGGTGAAGCTTTCTTT.

In its sample, this clonotype was seen many times. This rearrangement joins TRBV24-1 to TRBJ2-3, with D hard to call. Germline CDR1 KGHDR, CDR2 SFDVKD. The CDR3 runs to 14 residues. V was clipped by 2 bases and J by 6 bases, with 11 bases between them. The CDR3 nucleotides read TGTGCCACCAGTGATTCCGGCTATAAGGATACGCAGTATTTT. This gives the protein CATSDSGYKDTQYF.

This clonotype was observed a handful of times. CDR3 in amino acids: CASKGTGGNWNEQFF. DNA for the CDR3: TGTGCCAGTAAGGGGACAGGGGGCAACTGGAATGAGCAGTTCTTC. This rearrangement joins TRBV19 to TRBJ2-1, with 12 positions matching TRBD1. The germline CDR1 and CDR2 sequences are LNHDA and SQIVND (reference sequence). Losses at the gene ends were 7 bases for V and 7 bases for J; bases not matched to a gene: 8. This CDR3 is built from 15 residues. Complete variable domain (other parts from reference TRBV19 and TRBJ2-1): DGGITQSPKYLFRKEGQNVTLSCEQNLNHDAMYWYRQDPGQGLRLIYYSQIVNDFQKGDIAEGYSVSREKKESFPLTVTSAQKNPTAFYLCASKGTGGNWNEQFFGPGTRLTVL.

Points on this clonotype: Possible read error: a much larger clone is one base away. The chain carries TRBV9 and TRBJ1-1; no firm D call. Trimming stripped 3 bases from V and 6 bases from J, with 21 bases between. CDR1 is SGDLS, CDR2 YYNGEE, per germline. The length of the CDR3 is 16 residues. In DNA form, the CDR3 reads TGTGCCAGCAGCGCCACAATGCAACCTTCTGGGCCTGAAGCTTTCTTT. Encoded protein: CASSATMQPSGPEAFF.

The chain uses TRBV12-3 or TRBV12-4 and TRBJ1-2; D is perhaps TRBD1 (6 bases). The V end lost 2 bases, the J end lost 7 bases, and 11 bases lay between the germline ends. This CDR3 is built from 13 residues. The CDR3 region is CASSLQGLSGYTF. The CDR3 DNA is TGTGCCAGCAGTTTACAGGGGTTGAGTGGCTACACCTTC.

About this clonotype: This may be a read error, as it is one base from a much larger clone. This sequence joins TRBV20-1 and TRBJ1-1; tentative D call: TRBD1 (6 bases). Germline V gene data show CDR1 as DFQATT and CDR2 as SNEGSKA (reference sequence). This CDR3 spans 14 amino acids. CDR3 loop: CSARDLLGDTEALF. CDR3 in DNA: TGCAGTGCTAGAGATCTACTAGGGGACACTGAAGCTCTCTTT.

The table lists this clonotype with many counts. The chain combines TRBV20-1 with TRBJ1-5, with D tentatively TRBD1 (6 bases). V lost 2 bases and J 5 bases, leaving 19 bases between the germline ends. In germline, CDR1 is DFQATT, CDR2 SNEGSKA (reference sequence). The CDR3 sequence is 16 residues long. The CDR3 sequence is CSARKPGQLPDQPQHF. The CDR3 DNA follows: TGCAGTGCTAGAAAACCGGGACAACTGCCGGATCAGCCCCAGCATTTT.

This clonotype has ten or more counts. The chain has TRBV12-3 or TRBV12-4 and TRBJ2-3; TRBD2 agrees at 8 bases. This CDR3 has 14 residues. Trimming at V came to 3 bases and at J to 8 bases, leaving 7 bases not matched to a gene. DNA for the CDR3: TGTGCCAGCAGTTTCACCCCTACTAGCGGTACGCAGTATTTT. This gives the protein CASSFTPTSGTQYF.

This clonotype was seen repeatedly, ten times or more. This chain uses TRBV9 with TRBJ1-1, with D perhaps matching TRBD1 (6 bases). The CDR3 has 13 residues. Germline V gene data show CDR1 as SGDLS and CDR2 as YYNGEE. Trimming took 0 bases from V and 11 from J, leaving 14 bases between them. The CDR3 nucleotides are TGTGCCAGCAGCGTAGGACAGGAAGGGAGGGCTTTCTTT. Translating gives CASSVGQEGRAFF.

This chain connects TRBV28 to TRBJ1-1; no definite D call. CDR1 and CDR2 (germline): MDHEN, SYDVKM. The length of the CDR3 is 14 residues. Trimming removed 6 bases from V and 3 bases from J, with 14 bases in between. Here the CDR3 DNA reads TGTGCCAGCAGGTTCTTCGGGGAGGACACTGAAGCTTTCTTT. Its translation is CASRFFGEDTEAFF.

This clonotype has a count of ten or more. V gene TRBV4-1 combines with J gene TRBJ2-7; D remains unclear. The CDR3 is 14 amino acids. Between the trimmed V and J ends, which lost 1 base and 6 bases, there was a span of 13 bases. The germline V gene has CDR1 MGHRA and CDR2 YSYEKL. The CDR3: CASSQVARSGEQYF. The CDR3 coding sequence is TGCGCCAGCAGCCAAGTGGCCCGCTCTGGCGAGCAGTACTTC.

This clonotype showed up many times. The chain carries TRBV4-3 and TRBJ2-7; D gene ambiguous. The CDR3 is made up of 13 amino acids. The germline V and J ends were trimmed by 3 bases and 4 bases, with 10 bases remaining between them. CDR1 and CDR2 (germline): LGHNA, YSLEER. CDR3: CASSHARSYEQYF. The CDR3 nucleotides read TGCGCCAGCAGCCACGCAAGAAGTTACGAGCAGTACTTC.

This clonotype was found a few times. The J gene is TRBJ1-2, the V gene TRBV9; D unresolved. This CDR3 region has 15 residues. V gave up 0 bases and J gave up 4 bases, with 13 bases separating them. CDR1 is SGDLS and CDR2 is YYNGEE in the germline V gene. DNA of the CDR3: TGTGCCAGCAGCGTAGAGGAGGATCTGATCTATGGCTACACCTTC. The encoded protein is CASSVEEDLIYGYTF.

In this sample, this clonotype turned up many times. The gene calls are TRBV29-1 and TRBJ2-3; 7 bases map to TRBD1. CDR1 is SQVTM and CDR2 is ANQGSEA in the germline V gene. CDR3 length: 13 residues. Germline trimming cut 1 base from V and 7 bases from J; bases unmatched to any gene: 5. The CDR3 reads CSVEVAGGYTQYF. DNA of the CDR3: TGCAGCGTTGAAGTTGCAGGGGGTTATACGCAGTATTTT.

This clonotype was detected ten times or more. The chain is built from TRBV28 and TRBJ2-5, with TRBD2 as a possible D gene (5 bases). Per germline, CDR1 MDHEN and CDR2 SYDVKM. The CDR3 runs 13 residues. V lost 6 bases and J lost 7, with 15 bases in between. The CDR3 DNA follows: TGTGCCAGCAGCCCTCGGGGTCTGGGGACCCAGTACTTC. It specifies CASSPRGLGTQYF.